The 6 T cell receptor beta chains given below trace back to one sample, sequenced in a study of regulatory dendritic cells for organ transplantation (dated by TCRdb to the late 2010s). Library generation was performed with the immunoSEQ multiplex PCR assay. TCRdb obtained this table from immuneACCESS and retained in-frame rearrangements with V and J assigned. These tables miss some clones; where compared with another copy, unresolved V genes account for less than half of the shortfall, and the remainder is unexplained. The sample table shows under 50,000 clones, and 75% to 95% are seen once. Together, the top ten hold approximately 0.11% of the sample. Sample: naive CD8+ T cells from blood. Taken with the paper, the label for cell subset or site translates to: CD45RA+ naive T cells. The receptor set was obtained from a human donor in good health.

The chain uses TRBV27 and TRBJ1-2; maybe TRBD1 (5 bases). Trimming shortened V by 6 bases and J by 7 bases, and 12 bases separated the two germline ends. The CDR3 spans 12 residues. Germline loops: CDR1 MNHEY, CDR2 SMNVEV (reference sequence). CDR3 DNA sequence: TGTGCCAGCAGCCGTTCTGGGGGTGGCTACACCTTC. Translation gives CASSRSGGGYTF.

V gene TRBV6-1 combines with J gene TRBJ1-5, with TRBD1 matching 7 bases. CDR1 MNHNS and CDR2 SASEGT come from the germline V gene. Germline trimming cut 3 bases from V and 6 bases from J; bases unmatched to any gene: 8. CDR3 length: 15 amino acids. The CDR3 DNA sequence: TGTGCCAGCAGTGAGGGAGAGGGGGCTTCTCAGCCCCAGCATTTT. Amino acid sequence: CASSEGEGASQPQHF.

V is TRBV27 and J is TRBJ2-6, with D possibly being TRBD2 (7 bases). The CDR3 has 18 residues. V gave up 2 bases and J gave up 0 bases, with 14 bases separating them. In germline, CDR1 is MNHEY, CDR2 SMNVEV (reference sequence). The CDR3 nucleotides are TGTGCCAGCAGTTTAGGGGGGGCCCCCCTCTCTGGGGCCAACGTCCTGACTTTC. Protein: CASSLGGAPLSGANVLTF.

The genes are TRBV28 and TRBJ1-1, with D hard to call. The germline CDR1 and CDR2 sequences are MDHEN and SYDVKM. Trimming shortened V by 5 bases and J by 3 bases, and 16 bases separated the two germline ends. CDR3 size: 15 residues. The CDR3 DNA is TGTGCCAGCAGTCCCCTAGTCGGGGTGCACACTGAAGCTTTCTTT. Translating it yields CASSPLVGVHTEAFF.

This clone was seen a single time. V gene TRBV7-8 combines with J gene TRBJ2-7; D remains unclear. CDR1 is SGHVS, CDR2 FQNEAQ, per germline. The CDR3 loop spans 17 amino acids. Trimming stripped 2 bases from V and 3 bases from J, with 20 bases between. The CDR3 bases are TGTGCCAGCAGCTTAACCTCGGTACAGATTCTGAACTACGAGCAGTACTTC. Translation gives CASSLTSVQILNYEQYF.

The chain employs TRBV7-8 and TRBJ2-1; 8 bases match TRBD2. From germline, CDR1 is SGHVS and CDR2 FQNEAQ. Trimming at V came to 4 bases and at J to 6 bases, leaving 11 bases not matched to a gene. The length of the CDR3 is 16 residues. DNA of the CDR3: TGTGCCAGCAGCTCCGGGGGGGTGGTTAAGTTCAATGAGCAGTTCTTC. Protein product: CASSSGGVVKFNEQFF.